The text below deals with one TCR beta chain. Trimming at V came to 0 bases and at J to 6 bases, leaving 6 bases not matched to a gene. The CDR3 consists of 16 residues. Per the germline V gene, CDR1 is SGHNT and CDR2 is YYREEE (reference sequence). The sample comes from a study of shared clonotypes between healthy human individuals. Profiled with immunoSEQ multiplex PCR; TCRdb holds only in-frame clones, not every one. The table records some 900,000 clones, roughly 72% of them present only once. This rearrangement joins TRBV5-4 to TRBJ2-2; 9 bases match TRBD1. The source of this sequence is a man in his late teens or twenties in good health. Sequencing was carried out using memory CD4+ T cells sorted from blood. Subset noted: CD45RA-negative fraction. In nucleotides, the CDR3 is TGTGCCAGCAGCTTGGCCGGGACAGGGAAGGCCGGGGAGCTGTTTTTT. This sequence encodes CASSLAGTGKAGELFF.